A selection of T cell receptor beta chains follows, all from one sample in a study of cytomegalovirus exposure and HLA in healthy donors. Sequencing used immunoSEQ multiplex PCR; TCRdb keeps in-frame clones, though not all of them. Of 200,000 to 250,000 clones in the sample, approximately 79% were seen once. What was sequenced was PBMCs. These receptors all come from a man aged 18 to 29 in good health and CMV-seronegative. The conserved cysteine and the conserved F or W are not part of the CDR3 here.

v_gene: TRBV27; len: 16; j_gene: TRBJ2-3; CDR3aa: ASSLQRRAGGGTDTQY
v_gene: TRBV23-1; len: 10; j_gene: TRBJ1-2; CDR3aa: ASSQGTHGYT
v_gene: TRBV30; len: 13; j_gene: TRBJ2-7; CDR3aa: AWSGETTSSYEQY
v_gene: TRBV27; len: 13; j_gene: TRBJ2-1; CDR3aa: ASSFVAGAYNEQF
v_gene: TRBV30; len: 17; j_gene: TRBJ2-7; CDR3aa: AWSVRWRETQWGKYEQY
v_gene: TRBV6-5; len: 14; j_gene: TRBJ2-1; CDR3aa: ASSSSLPAAYNEQF
v_gene: TRBV28; len: 12; j_gene: TRBJ1-4; CDR3aa: ASSRTQWAEKLF
v_gene: TRBV29-1; len: 12; j_gene: TRBJ2-2; CDR3aa: SGGTGGRTGELF
v_gene: TRBV27; len: 14; j_gene: TRBJ2-5; CDR3aa: ASSGTGGALSETQY
v_gene: TRBV29-1; len: 12; j_gene: TRBJ2-7; CDR3aa: SVRFREAAYEQY
v_gene: TRBV19; len: 14; j_gene: TRBJ2-2; CDR3aa: ASPPPGAPVTGELF
v_gene: TRBV2; len: 12; j_gene: TRBJ2-7; CDR3aa: ASSPRPGSYEQY
v_gene: TRBV20-1; len: 9; j_gene: TRBJ1-2; CDR3aa: SAGQSYGYT
v_gene: TRBV5-8; len: 11; j_gene: TRBJ2-7; CDR3aa: ASSLGTGKEQY
v_gene: TRBV15; len: 17; j_gene: TRBJ2-3; CDR3aa: ATSRGLAGGSGLTDTQY
v_gene: TRBV5-4; len: 15; j_gene: TRBJ2-1; CDR3aa: ASSFGGVAGRYNEQF
v_gene: TRBV6-6; len: 14; j_gene: TRBJ2-2; CDR3aa: ASSFRLAANTGELF
v_gene: TRBV6-6; len: 10; j_gene: TRBJ2-3; CDR3aa: ASSPSSDTQY
v_gene: TRBV7-9; len: 13; j_gene: TRBJ1-1; CDR3aa: AAGGGPPQNTEAF
v_gene: TRBV7-3; len: 10; j_gene: TRBJ2-7; CDR3aa: ASSSGQSTLY
v_gene: TRBV5-8; len: 13; j_gene: TRBJ2-3; CDR3aa: ASSLGGLETDTQY
v_gene: TRBV5-1; len: 13; j_gene: TRBJ2-7; CDR3aa: ASSLNRALSYEQY
v_gene: TRBV18; len: 13; j_gene: TRBJ1-1; CDR3aa: ASSPRTDPNTEAF
v_gene: TRBV2; len: 11; j_gene: TRBJ2-2; CDR3aa: ASKAGEDGELF
v_gene: TRBV12-5; len: 12; j_gene: TRBJ2-7; CDR3aa: ASGGGTVSYEQY
v_gene: TRBV5-8; len: 12; j_gene: TRBJ1-2; CDR3aa: ASNTNRVNYGYT
v_gene: TRBV15; len: 14; j_gene: TRBJ1-3; CDR3aa: ATNDMEGTLGNTIY
v_gene: TRBV30; len: 14; j_gene: TRBJ1-5; CDR3aa: AWNPVGQGRNQPQH
v_gene: TRBV28; len: 13; j_gene: TRBJ2-1; CDR3aa: ATVGREIPNNEQF
v_gene: TRBV7-9; len: 10; j_gene: TRBJ2-7; CDR3aa: SSGEFSYEQY
v_gene: TRBV9; len: 13; j_gene: TRBJ1-1; CDR3aa: ASSAHSVGDTEAF
v_gene: TRBV4-3; len: 13; j_gene: TRBJ1-1; CDR3aa: ASSQDFEGRTEAF
v_gene: TRBV7-9; len: 10; j_gene: TRBJ1-1; CDR3aa: SSSLDRGRAF
v_gene: TRBV27; len: 13; j_gene: TRBJ1-1; CDR3aa: ASSSGQDMNTEAF
v_gene: TRBV25-1; len: 14; j_gene: TRBJ2-5; CDR3aa: ASSLGPAGSEQTQY
v_gene: TRBV9; len: 13; j_gene: TRBJ1-5; CDR3aa: ASSVGGHSNQPQH
v_gene: TRBV15; len: 12; j_gene: TRBJ2-7; CDR3aa: ATSRDSGSYEQY
v_gene: TRBV7-9; len: 15; j_gene: TRBJ2-1; CDR3aa: ASSFTLAEPKIWEQF
v_gene: TRBV5-6; len: 14; j_gene: TRBJ2-3; CDR3aa: ASSWGGLTSTDTQY
v_gene: TRBV19; len: 11; j_gene: TRBJ2-7; CDR3aa: ATSLAGSYEQY
v_gene: TRBV9; len: 12; j_gene: TRBJ2-1; CDR3aa: ASSPAYRGNEQF
v_gene: TRBV7-3; len: 15; j_gene: TRBJ2-1; CDR3aa: ASSATSGGPPFTEQF
v_gene: TRBV5-8; len: 12; j_gene: TRBJ2-7; CDR3aa: ASSQTGISYEQY
v_gene: TRBV4-2; len: 14; j_gene: TRBJ2-1; CDR3aa: ASSQDPSGINNEQF
v_gene: TRBV4-3; len: 15; j_gene: TRBJ2-1; CDR3aa: ASSQDSSSGGANEQF
v_gene: TRBV9; len: 12; j_gene: TRBJ1-2; CDR3aa: ASSTADRGPGYT
v_gene: TRBV15; len: 12; j_gene: TRBJ2-1; CDR3aa: ATEAGRTYNEQF
v_gene: TRBV2; len: 15; j_gene: TRBJ1-2; CDR3aa: ASSKDGSGKVVYGYT
v_gene: TRBV6-5; len: 13; j_gene: TRBJ1-2; CDR3aa: ASSYSQGVNYGYT
v_gene: TRBV7-8; len: 13; j_gene: TRBJ2-1; CDR3aa: ASSPGGSGGYEQF
v_gene: TRBV29-1; len: 12; j_gene: TRBJ1-1; CDR3aa: SVGIQGGVTEAF
v_gene: TRBV28; len: 13; j_gene: TRBJ2-3; CDR3aa: ASSLSGDRTDTQY
v_gene: TRBV30; len: 12; j_gene: TRBJ2-3; CDR3aa: AWRDRGLTDTQY
v_gene: TRBV19; len: 14; j_gene: TRBJ2-1; CDR3aa: ASSPGLAYSYNEQF